This TCR beta chain is drawn from a study of blood T cell repertoires in COVID-19. Study summary: From the United States, Italy and Spain came samples of acute and convalescent COVID-19. T cells, B-cell-depleted T cells, or PBMCs supplied cDNA or gDNA.

CDR3 size: 14 residues. With V trimmed by 2 bases and J by 3 bases, 2 bases remained unmatched. Germline V gene data show CDR1 as SGHTA and CDR2 as FQGNSA. Sequencing used immunoSEQ multiplex PCR; TCRdb keeps in-frame clones, though not all of them. The sample lists a few hundred thousand clones, approximately 85% occurring once. This TCR derives from a woman in her forties or fifties with acute or convalescent COVID-19. The chain uses TRBV7-2 and TRBJ2-3; 7 bases agree with TRBD2. The sequenced material came from peripheral blood. CDR3 DNA sequence: TGTGCCAGCAGCTTAAAAGCGGGAACAGATACGCAGTATTTT. Its translation is CASSLKAGTDTQYF.